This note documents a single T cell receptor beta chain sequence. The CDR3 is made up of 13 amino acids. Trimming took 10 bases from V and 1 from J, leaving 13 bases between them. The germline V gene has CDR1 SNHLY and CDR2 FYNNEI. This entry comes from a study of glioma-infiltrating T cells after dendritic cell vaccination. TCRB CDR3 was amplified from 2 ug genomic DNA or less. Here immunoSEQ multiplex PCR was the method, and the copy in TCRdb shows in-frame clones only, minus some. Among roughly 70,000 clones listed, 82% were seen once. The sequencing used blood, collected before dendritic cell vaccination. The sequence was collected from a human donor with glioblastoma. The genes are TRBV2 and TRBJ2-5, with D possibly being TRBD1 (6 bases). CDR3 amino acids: CATTGPGQETQYF. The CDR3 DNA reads TGTGCCACCACAGGGCCCGGCCAAGAGACCCAGTACTTC.